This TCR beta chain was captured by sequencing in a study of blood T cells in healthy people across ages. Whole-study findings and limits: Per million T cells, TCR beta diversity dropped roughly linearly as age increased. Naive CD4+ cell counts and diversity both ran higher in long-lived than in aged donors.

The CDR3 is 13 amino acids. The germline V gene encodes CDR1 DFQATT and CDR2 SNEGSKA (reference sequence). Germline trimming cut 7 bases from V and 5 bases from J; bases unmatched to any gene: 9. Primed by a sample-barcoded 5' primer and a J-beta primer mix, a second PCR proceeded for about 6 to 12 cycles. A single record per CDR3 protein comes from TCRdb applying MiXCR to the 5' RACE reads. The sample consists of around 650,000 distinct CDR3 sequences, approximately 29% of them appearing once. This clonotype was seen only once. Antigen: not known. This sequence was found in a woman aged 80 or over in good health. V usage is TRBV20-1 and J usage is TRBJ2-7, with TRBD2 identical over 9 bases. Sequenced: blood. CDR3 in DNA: TGCAGTGTCGCCCCTAGCGGGAACCACGAGCAGTACTTC. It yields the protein CSVAPSGNHEQYF.